The rows below give T cell receptor beta chains drawn from one sample of a study of T cell repertoires in cytomegalovirus infection. TCRdb independently ran MiXCR on the reads; one entry per CDR3 protein. The data contain about 490,000 distinct CDR3 sequences, less than 30% of them singletons. Sequenced material: PBMCs. Receptors were obtained from a human donor in good health (CMV status not recorded). Some clones in this sample may be carry-over from other donors' samples. The CDR3 runs from the conserved cysteine through the conserved F or W. A D gene is named only where the DNA matches it firmly. Size is omitted from some rows. Given values are once, few, many or a class for expanded clones.

TRBJ2-4	TRBV4-3	few	-	CASSQVLGLAKNIQYF	TGCGCCAGCAGCCAGGTACTGGGACTAGCCAAAAACATTCAGTACTTC
TRBJ2-7	TRBV7-4	many	-	CASSLRGLAGLYDEQYF	TGTGCCAGCAGCTTACGAGGACTGGCCGGGCTCTACGACGAGCAGTACTTC
TRBJ2-7	TRBV12-3/TRBV12-4	-	-	CASSRGDSSYEQYF	TGTGCCAGCAGCCGCGGGGATAGCTCCTACGAGCAGTACTTC
TRBJ2-1	TRBV18	-	TRBD2	CASSPVFLAGNNEQFF	TGTGCCAGCTCACCGGTTTTCCTAGCGGGAAACAATGAGCAGTTCTTC
TRBJ2-3	TRBV7-6	many	TRBD2	CASSLAGGFSTDTQYF	TGTGCCAGCAGCCTAGCGGGGGGATTTAGCACAGATACGCAGTATTTT
TRBJ1-1	TRBV13	once	-	CASSYGAVTMNTEAFF	TGTGCCAGCAGTTATGGGGCTGTTACTATGAACACTGAAGCTTTCTTT
TRBJ1-1	TRBV2	-	-	CASSNRMNTEAFF	TGTGCCAGCAGTAACAGAATGAACACTGAAGCTTTCTTT
TRBJ1-4	TRBV18	few	-	CASSPGRNEKLFF	TGTGCCAGCTCACCGGGTCGTAATGAAAAACTGTTTTTT
TRBJ2-3	TRBV4-1	-	-	CASSPYEGTSTDTQYF	TGCGCCAGCAGCCCCTATGAGGGAACTAGCACAGATACGCAGTATTTT
TRBJ1-2	TRBV10-3	-	TRBD1	CAISLGQGASGYTF	TGTGCCATCAGCCTGGGACAGGGGGCAAGTGGCTACACCTTC
TRBJ1-1	TRBV18	-	-	CASSPLRLLGNAETEAFF	TGTGCCAGCTCACCACTGAGATTATTAGGGAACGCAGAGACTGAAGCTTTCTTT
TRBJ2-5	TRBV6-1	few	-	CASLEVATRETQYF	TGTGCCAGCCTTGAGGTGGCTACCCGAGAGACCCAGTACTTC
TRBJ1-1	TRBV5-1	few	-	CASSFGVGSEAFF	TGCGCCAGCAGCTTCGGGGTGGGCTCTGAAGCTTTCTTT
TRBJ2-3	TRBV11-2	-	TRBD2	CASSLYGGRGLDTQYF	TGTGCCAGCAGCTTATACGGCGGGAGAGGTTTAGATACGCAGTATTTT
TRBJ2-1	TRBV18	-	-	CASSRDGQDEQFF	TGTGCCAGCTCACGGGACGGCCAGGATGAGCAGTTCTTC
TRBJ2-3	TRBV6-6	-	-	CASATAPQYF	TGTGCCAGCGCGACAGCTCCGCAGTATTTT
TRBJ2-1	TRBV7-8	-	TRBD2	CASSLAGLAYEQFF	TGTGCCAGCAGCTTAGCGGGACTAGCGTATGAGCAGTTCTTC
TRBJ2-1	TRBV11-2	few	TRBD2	CASSLDGIAGF	TGTGCCAGCAGCTTAGATGGAATAGCGGGCTTC
TRBJ2-5	TRBV7-2	many	-	CASRDVGGNGETQYF	TGTGCCAGCAGGGATGTGGGGGGAAATGGAGAGACCCAGTACTTC
TRBJ1-1	TRBV6-5	-	TRBD1	CASSYRQGGRAFF	TGTGCCAGCAGTTACAGACAGGGGGGAAGAGCTTTCTTT
TRBJ1-2	TRBV18	-	TRBD1	CASSPPRQGDGYTF	TGTGCCAGCTCACCACCGCGACAGGGAGATGGCTACACCTTC
TRBJ2-5	TRBV6-5	-	-	CASRSSLAHRETQYF	TGTGCCAGCAGATCTAGTCTAGCCCACAGAGAGACCCAGTACTTC
TRBJ2-3	TRBV28	-	-	CASSPPLTRSTDTQYF	TGTGCCAGCAGTCCCCCTTTGACTAGAAGCACAGATACGCAGTATTTT
TRBJ2-1	TRBV19	many	-	CASRTSSRYNEQFF	TGTGCCAGCCGAACTAGCAGTAGGTACAATGAGCAGTTCTTC
TRBJ2-1	TRBV7-8	many	-	CASSLVSGPNNEQFF	TGTGCCAGCAGCTTAGTAAGCGGGCCGAACAATGAGCAGTTCTTC
TRBJ1-6	TRBV7-2	many	-	CASSFPGNSPLHF	TGTGCCAGCAGCTTTCCAGGGAATTCACCCCTCCACTTT
TRBJ2-7	TRBV29-1	-	-	CSVLGGRSYEQYF	TGCAGCGTGCTGGGGGGGCGCAGCTACGAGCAGTACTTC
TRBJ2-7	TRBV7-2	many	TRBD2	CASSPQRGSYEQYF	TGTGCCAGCAGCCCGCAGCGGGGCTCCTACGAGCAGTACTTC
TRBJ2-1	TRBV6-2/TRBV6-3	few	TRBD2	CASSTGTSGKDEQFF	TGTGCCAGCAGTACCGGGACTAGCGGGAAGGATGAGCAGTTCTTC
TRBJ2-1	TRBV20-1	-	-	CSARGGGRSSYNEQFF	TGCAGTGCTAGAGGGGGTGGGAGGTCCTCCTACAATGAGCAGTTCTTC
TRBJ1-2	TRBV7-3	few	-	CASSFRAGGGYTF	TGTGCCAGCAGCTTTAGGGCCGGCGGGGGCTACACCTTC
TRBJ1-5	TRBV28	few	-	CASSSPGAGQPQHF	TGTGCCAGCAGTTCCCCCGGGGCGGGTCAGCCCCAGCATTTT
TRBJ2-1	TRBV11-2	-	TRBD2	CASSARSGRAGNEQFF	TGTGCCAGCAGCGCCCGTAGCGGGAGAGCGGGAAATGAGCAGTTCTTC
TRBJ2-4	TRBV20-1	-	-	CSARDSGGQAKNIQYF	TGCAGTGCTAGAGATAGTGGGGGGCAAGCCAAAAACATTCAGTACTTC
TRBJ1-5	TRBV6-2/TRBV6-3	few	-	CASSYSSGASSNQPQHF	TGTGCCAGCAGTTACTCGTCGGGGGCTTCGAGCAATCAGCCCCAGCATTTT
TRBJ2-5	TRBV27	few	TRBD1	CASWTGARETQYF	TGTGCCAGCTGGACAGGGGCCCGGGAGACCCAGTACTTC
TRBJ2-1	TRBV6-2/TRBV6-3	few	TRBD1	CASTKGDRGYNEQFF	TGTGCCAGCACCAAAGGGGACAGGGGCTACAATGAGCAGTTCTTC